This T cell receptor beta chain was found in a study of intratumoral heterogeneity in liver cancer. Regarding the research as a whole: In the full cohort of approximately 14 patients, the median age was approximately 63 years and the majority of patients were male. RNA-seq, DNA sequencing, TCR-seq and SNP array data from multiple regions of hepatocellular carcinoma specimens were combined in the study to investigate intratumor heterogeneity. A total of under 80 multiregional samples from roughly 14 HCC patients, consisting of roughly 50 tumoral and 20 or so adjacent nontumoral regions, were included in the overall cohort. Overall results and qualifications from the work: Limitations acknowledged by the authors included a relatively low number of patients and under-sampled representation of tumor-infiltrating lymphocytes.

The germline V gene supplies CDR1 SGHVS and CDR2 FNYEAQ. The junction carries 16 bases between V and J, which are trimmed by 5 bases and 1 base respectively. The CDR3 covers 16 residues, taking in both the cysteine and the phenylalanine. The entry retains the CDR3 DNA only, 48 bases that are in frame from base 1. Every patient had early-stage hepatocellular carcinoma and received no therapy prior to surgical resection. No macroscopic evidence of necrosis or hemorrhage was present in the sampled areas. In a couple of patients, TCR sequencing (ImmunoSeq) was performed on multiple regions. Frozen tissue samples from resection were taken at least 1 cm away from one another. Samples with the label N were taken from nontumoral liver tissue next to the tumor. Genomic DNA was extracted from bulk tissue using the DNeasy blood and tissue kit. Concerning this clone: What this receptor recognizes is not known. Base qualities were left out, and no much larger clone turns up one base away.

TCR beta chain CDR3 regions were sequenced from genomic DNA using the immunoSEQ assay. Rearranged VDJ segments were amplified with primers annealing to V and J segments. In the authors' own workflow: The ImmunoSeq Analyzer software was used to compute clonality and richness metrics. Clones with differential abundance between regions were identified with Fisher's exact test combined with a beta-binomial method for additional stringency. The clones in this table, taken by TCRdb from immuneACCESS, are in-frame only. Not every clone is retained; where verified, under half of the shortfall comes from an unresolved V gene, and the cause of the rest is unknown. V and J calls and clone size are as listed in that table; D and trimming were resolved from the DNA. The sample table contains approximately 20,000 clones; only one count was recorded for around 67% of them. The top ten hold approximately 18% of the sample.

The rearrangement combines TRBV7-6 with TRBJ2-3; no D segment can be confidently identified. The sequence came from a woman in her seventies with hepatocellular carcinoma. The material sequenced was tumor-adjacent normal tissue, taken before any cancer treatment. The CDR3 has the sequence CASSTPPLGRTDTQYF. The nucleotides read TGTGCCAGCAGCACTCCTCCTCTTGGCCGCACAGATACGCAGTATTTT.